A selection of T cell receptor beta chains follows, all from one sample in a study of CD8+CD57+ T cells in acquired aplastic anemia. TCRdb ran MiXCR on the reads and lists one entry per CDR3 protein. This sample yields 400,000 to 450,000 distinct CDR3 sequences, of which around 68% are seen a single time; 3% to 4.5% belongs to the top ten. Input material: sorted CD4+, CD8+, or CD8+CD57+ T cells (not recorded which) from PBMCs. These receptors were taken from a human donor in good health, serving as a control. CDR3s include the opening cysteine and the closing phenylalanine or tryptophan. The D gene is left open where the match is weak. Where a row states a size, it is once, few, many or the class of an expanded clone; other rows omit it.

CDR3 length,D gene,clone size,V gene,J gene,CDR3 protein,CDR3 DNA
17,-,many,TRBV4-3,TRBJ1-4,CASSQDSRAQVNEKLFF,TGCGCCAGCAGCCAAGATTCCAGGGCGCAGGTTAATGAAAAACTGTTTTTT
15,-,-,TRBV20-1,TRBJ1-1,CSASRGGGMDTEAFF,TGCAGCGCGAGCAGGGGCGGGGGGATGGACACTGAAGCTTTCTTT
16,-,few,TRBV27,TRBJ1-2,CASSLNGLEGFYGYTF,TGTGCCAGCAGTTTGAACGGCCTTGAGGGGTTTTATGGCTACACCTTC
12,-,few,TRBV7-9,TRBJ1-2,CASSLEGFGYTF,TGTGCCAGCAGCTTAGAGGGGTTCGGCTACACCTTC
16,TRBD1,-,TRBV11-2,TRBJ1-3,CASSAGGPGAGNTIYF,TGTGCCAGCAGCGCAGGGGGGCCGGGGGCTGGAAACACCATATATTTT
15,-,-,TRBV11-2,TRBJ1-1,CASSLFYRAGAEAFF,TGTGCCAGCAGCTTATTCTACAGGGCGGGGGCTGAAGCTTTCTTT
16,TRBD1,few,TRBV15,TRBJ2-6,CATSRQGAGGANVLTF,TGTGCCACCAGCAGACAGGGGGCAGGGGGGGCCAACGTCCTGACTTTC
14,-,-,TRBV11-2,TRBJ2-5,CASSVMGHKETQYF,TGTGCCAGCAGCGTAATGGGGCATAAAGAGACCCAGTACTTC
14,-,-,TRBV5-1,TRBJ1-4,CASSVEGGNEKLFF,TGTGCCAGCAGCGTGGAAGGGGGGAATGAAAAACTGTTTTTT
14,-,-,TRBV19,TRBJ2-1,CASCLNTRCNEQFF,TGTGCCAGTTGCCTGAACACTCGGTGCAATGAGCAGTTCTTC
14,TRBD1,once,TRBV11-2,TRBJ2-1,CASRIKGQDNEQFF,TGTGCCAGCAGAATAAAGGGACAGGACAATGAGCAGTTCTTC
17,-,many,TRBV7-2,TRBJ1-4,CASSLDHGGLTNEKLFF,TGTGCCAGCAGCTTAGATCACGGGGGGCTGACTAATGAAAAACTGTTTTTT
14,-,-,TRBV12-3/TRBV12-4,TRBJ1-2,CASIRDQVSIGYTF,TGTGCCAGCATCCGCGATCAGGTGAGCATCGGCTACACCTTC
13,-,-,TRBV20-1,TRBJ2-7,CSALLPPERWQYF,TGCAGTGCACTCTTACCCCCCGAGCGTTGGCAGTACTTC
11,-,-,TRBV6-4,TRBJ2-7,CASNSAGEQYF,TGTGCCAGCAATAGCGCGGGGGAGCAGTACTTC
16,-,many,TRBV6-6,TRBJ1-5,CASSYGTGEVYQPQHF,TGTGCCAGCAGTTACGGAACCGGTGAGGTCTATCAGCCCCAGCATTTT
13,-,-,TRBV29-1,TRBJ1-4,CSVGTTTTKKLFF,TGCAGCGTAGGGACAACAACTACTAAAAAACTGTTTTTT
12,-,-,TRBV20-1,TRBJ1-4,CSATYTELKVFF,TGCAGTGCCACATACACGGAGCTGAAAGTGTTTTTT
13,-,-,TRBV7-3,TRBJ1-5,CASSTEQIKPEHF,TGTGCCAGCAGCACGGAACAGATTAAGCCTGAGCATTTT
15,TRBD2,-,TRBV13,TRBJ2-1,CASSLSGNSYNEQFF,TGTGCCAGCAGCTTAAGCGGGAACTCCTACAATGAGCAGTTCTTC
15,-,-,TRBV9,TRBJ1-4,CASSLVATGREKLFF,TGTGCCAGCAGTTTAGTGGCGACCGGACGCGAAAAACTGTTTTTT
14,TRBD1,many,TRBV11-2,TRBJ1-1,CASSLVRGLTEAFF,TGTGCCAGCAGCTTAGTAAGGGGGCTCACTGAAGCTTTCTTT
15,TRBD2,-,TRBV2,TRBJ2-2,CASRWTSGNTGELFF,TGTGCCAGCAGGTGGACTAGCGGCAACACCGGGGAGCTGTTTTTT
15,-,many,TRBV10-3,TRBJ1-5,CAISRGGRVNQPQHF,TGTGCCATCAGTCGTGGAGGCAGGGTGAATCAGCCCCAGCATTTT
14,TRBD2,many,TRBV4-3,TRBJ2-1,CASSQELGGGGKFF,TGCGCCAGCAGCCAAGAACTAGGCGGGGGGGGAAAGTTCTTC
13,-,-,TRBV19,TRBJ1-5,CASSISFSSPQHF,TGTGCCAGTAGTATCTCCTTTTCCTCGCCCCAGCATTTT
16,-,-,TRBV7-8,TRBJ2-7,CASSLVRPDTRGYQYF,TGTGCCAGCAGCCTAGTCAGGCCAGATACGCGGGGCTATCAGTACTTC